The rows below give T cell receptor beta chains drawn from one sample of a study of T-cell memory formation after mild COVID-19. TCRdb analysed the 5' RACE reads with MiXCR anew, one entry per CDR3 protein. Here the sample spans 30,000 to 35,000 distinct CDR3 sequences, under 25% being singletons. Sequencing used PBMCs or a T cell subset sorted from them (not recorded which). These receptors were taken from an adult who had mild COVID-19 (a few samples of this study predate the infection). Cell type and time point are not known. The CDR3 runs from the conserved cysteine through the conserved F or W. The D gene is left open where the match is weak. Clone size is shown for a subset of rows, as once, few, many or a class of expanded clone.

clone_size j_call d_call v_call cdr3_nt cdr3_aa
many TRBJ2-1 - TRBV5-1 TGCGCCAGCGCTAAGGGGGGGGGCTACAATGAGCAGTTCTTC CASAKGGGYNEQFF
many TRBJ2-7 TRBD1 TRBV11-2 TGTGCCAGCAGCTTTACAGGGGTCTCCTACGAGCAGTACTTC CASSFTGVSYEQYF
many TRBJ2-7 TRBD1 TRBV7-2 TGTGCCAGCAGCACACCACAGGGGGTTGGGGGCGAGCAGTACTTC CASSTPQGVGGEQYF
many TRBJ1-2 - TRBV12-3/TRBV12-4 TGTGCCAGCAGTCACCTGACTTTGCGTGGCTACACCTTC CASSHLTLRGYTF
- TRBJ2-7 - TRBV5-5 TGTGCCAGCAGCTCCTCCCCGCGACAGGCTCGATCCTACGAGCAGTACTTC CASSSSPRQARSYEQYF
many TRBJ2-3 TRBD1 TRBV7-9 TGTGCCAGCAGCTTACTCACAGGGGGCGGCACAGATACGCAGTATTTT CASSLLTGGGTDTQYF
many TRBJ2-2 - TRBV3-1 TGTGCCAGCACCGCTTCGGAGTATGCCGGGGAGCTGTTTTTT CASTASEYAGELFF
many TRBJ2-1 - TRBV18 TGTGCCAGTACCCCCCACAATGAGCAGTTCTTC CASTPHNEQFF
many TRBJ2-4 TRBD1 TRBV27 TGTGCCAGCGCCCCCCCGGCACAGGGGATCCATTTAGCCAAAAACATTCAGTACTTC CASAPPAQGIHLAKNIQYF
- TRBJ2-1 - TRBV7-2 TGTGCCAGCAGCGGGTCGGAAAGGCAGTTCTTC CASSGSERQFF
many TRBJ2-2 TRBD1 TRBV5-5 TGTGCCAGTGAGCAGGGGGCAGACACCGGGGAGCTGTTTTTT CASEQGADTGELFF
many TRBJ2-3 - TRBV4-3 TGCGCCAGCAGCCAAGACTCACAGCGTACAGATACGCAGTATTTT CASSQDSQRTDTQYF
- TRBJ2-1 - TRBV12-3/TRBV12-4 TGTGCCAGCAGCTGGTCCGGGTCCGAGCAGTTCTTC CASSWSGSEQFF
few TRBJ2-1 TRBD2 TRBV7-9 TGTGCCAGCAGCTCCGAGACTAGCGGGCCCTACAATGAGCAGTTCTTC CASSSETSGPYNEQFF
once TRBJ2-1 - TRBV19 TGTGCCAGTAGTATCATCGACGACAATGAGCAGTTCTTC CASSIIDDNEQFF
medium-sized TRBJ1-1 - TRBV4-3 TGCGCCAGCAGCCTTGGAGGGGTTGACACTGAAGCTTTCTTT CASSLGGVDTEAFF
many TRBJ1-1 - TRBV2 TGTGCCAGCGCAGGGAATGAGGACACTGAAGCTTTCTTT CASAGNEDTEAFF
- TRBJ2-1 TRBD2 TRBV12-3/TRBV12-4 TGTGCCAGCAGTTTACCCCCCCTAGCGGGGGGCTCCAATGAGCAGTTCTTC CASSLPPLAGGSNEQFF
many TRBJ1-4 - TRBV12-3/TRBV12-4 TGTGCCAGCGTCTCTGGACAAGTGAATGAAAAACTGTTTTTT CASVSGQVNEKLFF
many TRBJ2-5 - TRBV25-1 TGTGCCAGCAGTAGAGGGGGTGTTGGAGGAGAGACCCAGTACTTC CASSRGGVGGETQYF
many TRBJ2-2 - TRBV7-8 TGTGCCAGCAGCTTAGGAAGACCGCCTAGCCCCGGGGAGCTGTTTTTT CASSLGRPPSPGELFF
many TRBJ1-3 - TRBV24-1 TGTGCCACGCCTTTTGCTGGAAACACCATATATTTT CATPFAGNTIYF
many TRBJ2-1 TRBD2 TRBV6-2/TRBV6-3 TGTGCCAGCAGTTACTCGAGACTAGCGGGCCGAACCTACAATGAGCAGTTCTTC CASSYSRLAGRTYNEQFF
many TRBJ2-3 - TRBV6-5 TGTGCCAGCAGAGATCACAACACAGATACGCAGTATTTT CASRDHNTDTQYF
- TRBJ2-2 - TRBV30 TGTGCCTGGAGCTATGGGGTGTCCGGGGAGCTGTTTTTT CAWSYGVSGELFF
many TRBJ2-6 TRBD1 TRBV9 TGTGCCAGCAGCGTGGACAGGGCGGCCTCTGGGGCCAACGTCCTGACTTTC CASSVDRAASGANVLTF
many TRBJ2-7 TRBD1 TRBV24-1 TGTGCCACCAGTGACAACGCCGGGACAGGAACCTACGAGCAGTACTTC CATSDNAGTGTYEQYF
many TRBJ2-1 - TRBV5-1 TGCGCCAGCAGCTTGGCGGCAGCAGGGAAGGGTGAGCAGTTCTTC CASSLAAAGKGEQFF
many TRBJ2-5 - TRBV7-2 TGTGCCAGCAGCTTACAGGGAGGGGGAGAGACCCAGTACTTC CASSLQGGGETQYF
many TRBJ2-2 - TRBV18 TGTGCCAGCTCACCAAACTTTGCAGACGGGGAGCTGTTTTTT CASSPNFADGELFF
many TRBJ2-1 - TRBV5-1 TGCGCCAGCAGCTTGCCCATGGGAGGGGGAAAGCAGTTCTTC CASSLPMGGGKQFF
many TRBJ2-2 TRBD2 TRBV5-1 TGCGCCAGCAGCTTGGTTGGGACTACGAACACCGGGGAGCTGTTTTTT CASSLVGTTNTGELFF
many TRBJ1-1 - TRBV6-2/TRBV6-3 TGTGCCAGCAGTTTCATCAGGGTTGCTGAAGCTTTCTTT CASSFIRVAEAFF
- TRBJ1-4 TRBD1 TRBV12-3/TRBV12-4 TGTGCCAGCTTGCCCCGTGGGACAGGGGCCCAAAATGAAAAACTGTTTTTT CASLPRGTGAQNEKLFF
many TRBJ2-3 - TRBV12-3/TRBV12-4 TGTGCCAGCAGTTTAGGACCCTTTACAGATACGCAGTATTTT CASSLGPFTDTQYF
few TRBJ2-3 TRBD1 TRBV20-1 TGCAGTGCTCCCGACAGGGGACTGGATACGCAGTATTTT CSAPDRGLDTQYF
many TRBJ2-7 - TRBV7-3 TGTGCCAGCAGCCCCTCCGGGAGCTACGAGCAGTACTTC CASSPSGSYEQYF
- TRBJ2-5 TRBD2 TRBV6-5 TGTGCCAGCAGACCCGGGACTAGCGGGTCTCAAGAGACCCAGTACTTC CASRPGTSGSQETQYF
many TRBJ1-2 TRBD1 TRBV2 TGTGCCAGCAGTCTCGGGACAGGTTATGGCTACACCTTC CASSLGTGYGYTF
many TRBJ1-6 - TRBV7-3 TGTGCCAGCAGCTCCGACAGAAAGGGTTCACCCCTCCACTTT CASSSDRKGSPLHF